The clone carrying this T cell receptor (beta chain) occurred once. Other DNA sequences in this sample translate to the same CDR3. The data belong to a study of blood T cell repertoires in COVID-19. Across the study: PBMCs, B-cell-depleted T cells, or T cells were the source of the cDNA or gDNA that made up the material.

Data came from immunoSEQ multiplex PCR; TCRdb stores just in-frame clones and leaves some out. Here the sample spans some 390,000 clones, approximately 90% being singletons. Trimming shortened V by 0 bases and J by 1 base, and 8 bases separated the two germline ends. CDR3 size: 14 residues. Germline V gene sequence: CDR1 SGHDT, CDR2 YYEEEE. Across about two dozen US areas, participants ranged in age from about 18 to 100 years. Self-reported history from a screening survey and questionnaire set each donor's cohort. Donors of Cohort 3 who recovered were those that had two negative PCRs, clearance, or symptom resolution.

Sequencing was carried out using PBMCs or T cells enriched from blood (not recorded which). The chain recombines TRBV5-6 with TRBJ2-7; a possible D gene is TRBD2 (6 bases). The source is a man aged 25-45 years who had recovered from COVID-19. The CDR3 bases are TGTGCCAGCAGCTTGGTTAGCGGTTCCTACGAGCAGTACTTC. Encoded protein: CASSLVSGSYEQYF.